This TCR beta chain was sequenced during a study of blood T cell repertoires in COVID-19. Study-level background: The United States, Italy and Spain were the sources of the acute and convalescent COVID-19 samples. T cells, B-cell-depleted T cells, or PBMCs supplied cDNA or gDNA.

Per germline, CDR1 DFQATT and CDR2 SNEGSKA (reference sequence). The CDR3 consists of 12 residues. The V and J ends lost 3 bases and 8 bases respectively, with 13 bases between them. As originally analysed: Reference gene primer amplification gave nucleated cell count estimates. Profiling relied on immunoSEQ multiplex PCR, and the TCRdb table lists in-frame clones only, not all of them. Clone size and the V and J calls come from that table; the DNA yielded D and trimming. The sample consists of around 70,000 clones, more than 80% of them appearing once. The chain links TRBV20-1 to TRBJ1-2; D call uncertain. The specimen sequenced was peripheral blood. The sequence was collected from a man aged 25 to 45 with acute or convalescent COVID-19. The CDR3 reads CSASPRGIGYTF. CDR3 in DNA: TGCAGTGCTAGTCCCCGGGGAATAGGCTACACCTTC.